This T cell receptor beta chain is from a study of Graves' ophthalmopathy and Graves' hyperthyroidism. The sequenced template was RNA, covering the TCR beta CDR3 region. First-round RT-PCR employed HTBI primers, with a second-round multiplex PCR after it. TCRdb reprocessed the multiplex PCR reads via MiXCR and lists one record per CDR3 protein. The data hold about 480,000 distinct CDR3 sequences, with around 15% observed a single time. This CDR3 region has 19 residues. Between the trimmed V and J ends, which lost 4 bases and 5 bases, there was a span of 29 bases. CDR1 and CDR2 (germline): MNHEY, SMNVEV (reference sequence). Many counts were recorded for this clonotype. Orbital computed tomography and thyroid ultrasound, along with TRAb, serum thyroxine and clinical symptoms, underpinned diagnosis.

This sequence joins TRBV27 and TRBJ1-2; D is possibly TRBD1 (6 bases). The clonotype comes from a woman aged 25 to 39 with Graves' ophthalmopathy. The sequencing input was blood. The CDR3 is CASSSGHSTTSTNPYGYTF. In DNA, the CDR3 is TGTGCCAGCAGTTCGGGACACTCCACGACATCAACAAACCCTTATGGCTACACCTTC.